The 26 T cell receptor beta chains presented below share a single source sample, sequenced in a study of graft-versus-host responses after intestinal transplantation. No antigens are known for them. The protocol was immunoSEQ multiplex PCR, while the TCRdb copy is restricted to in-frame clones and leaves out a portion. The sample consists of 84,000 or so clones, just under 95% of them appearing once. The material was unstimulated CD4+ T cells sorted from spleen or lymph node cells, obtained before intestinal transplant. The source of these receptors is a human donor who received an intestinal transplant.

This chain connects TRBV4-1 to TRBJ1-5; possibly TRBD1 for D (6 bases). Trimming removed 1 base at V and 4 bases at J, with 20 bases between. Germline V CDR1 and CDR2: MGHRA, YSYEKL. The CDR3 totals 18 residues. Here the CDR3 reads CASSQVNRERGRNQPQHF. The CDR3 bases are TGCGCCAGCAGCCAAGTTAACAGGGAAAGGGGAAGGAATCAGCCCCAGCATTTT.

The chain joins TRBV9 to TRBJ2-5, with D perhaps assigned TRBD1 or TRBD2 (5 bases each). The V gene's germline CDR1 is SGDLS and CDR2 YYNGEE. V lost 4 bases, J lost 5 bases, and 12 bases lay in between. The CDR3 extends over 13 amino acids. CDR3 nucleotides: TGTGCCAGCAGCAGAGGGGCTGGGGAGACCCAGTACTTC. Its translation: CASSRGAGETQYF.

V usage is TRBV13 and J usage is TRBJ2-1, with D hard to call. CDR3 size: 16 residues. Trimming stripped 3 bases from V and 0 bases from J, with 12 bases between. The germline gives CDR1 PRHDT, CDR2 FYEKMQ (reference sequence). The CDR3 sequence: CASSFQRFSSYNEQFF. The CDR3 coding sequence is TGTGCCAGCAGCTTCCAGAGGTTTAGCTCCTACAATGAGCAGTTCTTC.

This chain uses TRBV29-1 with TRBJ1-4; weak D call: TRBD1 (6 bases). The germline V gene encodes CDR1 SQVTM and CDR2 ANQGSEA. CDR3 size: 13 residues. Trimming removed 3 bases from V and 7 bases from J, with 12 bases in between. Written as DNA, the CDR3 is TGCAGCGTTGAGACAGGAGAGAGTGAAAAACTGTTTTTT. As protein: CSVETGESEKLFF.

This chain uses TRBV2 with TRBJ2-7; D is possibly TRBD1 (7 bases). The V end was cut by 3 bases, the J end by 7 bases, with 19 bases between. The germline V gene has CDR1 SNHLY and CDR2 FYNNEI. The CDR3 is made up of 15 amino acids. The CDR3 region has the DNA TGTGCCAGCAGTGACAGGAGGGGGCTAAGTTCGGAGCAGTACTTC. It translates to CASSDRRGLSSEQYF.

This clone was picked up one time. The V call is TRBV20-1, the J call TRBJ1-1; D possibly corresponds to TRBD1 (5 bases). V was shortened by 3 bases and J by 7 bases, with 9 bases between the two germline ends. CDR1 is DFQATT, CDR2 SNEGSKA, per germline (reference sequence). The CDR3 spans 11 residues. CDR3 nucleotides: TGCAGTGCTAGTACGGGGGGTGAAGCTTTCTTT. Translation gives CSASTGGEAFF.

Notes on this clone: At one boundary the junction diverges from the germline segment, which might be a read error. This chain uses TRBV30 with TRBJ1-1, with D possibly TRBD1 on 6 matching bases. The CDR3 extends over 15 amino acids. Germline lookup yields CDR1 GTSNPN and CDR2 SVGIG (reference sequence). CDR3 coding DNA: TGTGCCCGGAGGACTACACAGGGAAAGGACACTGAAGCTTTCTTT. It specifies CARRTTQGKDTEAFF.

The V and J genes are TRBV18 and TRBJ2-2; tentatively, D is TRBD2 (5 bases). V was clipped by 3 bases and J by 7 bases, with 18 bases between them. The CDR3 is 16 residues long. Germline CDR1 reads KGHSH; CDR2 reads LQKENI. The CDR3 loop reads CASSPLGGLYNGELFF. The CDR3 DNA is TGTGCCAGCTCACCCCTTGGCGGGTTGTATAACGGGGAGCTGTTTTTT.

The J gene is TRBJ2-1, the V gene TRBV5-5; 10 nucleotides match TRBD2. V shed 0 bases, J shed 4 bases, and the junction held 1 base outside the gene matches. CDR1 SGHKS and CDR2 YYEKEE come from the germline V gene (reference sequence). The CDR3 is made up of 15 amino acids. The CDR3 reads CASSLAAGGYNEQFF. CDR3 nucleotide sequence: TGTGCCAGCAGCTTGGCAGCGGGAGGGTACAATGAGCAGTTCTTC.

J is TRBJ2-7 and V is TRBV30; the match to TRBD1 covers 10 bases. J gave up 9 bases and V 2 bases, and 7 bases lay outside the gene matches. Germline CDR1 GTSNPN, CDR2 SVGIG (reference sequence). The CDR3 extends over 13 amino acids. The CDR3 protein is CAWSPTTGGGQYF. In DNA, the CDR3 is TGTGCCTGGAGTCCGACGACAGGGGGCGGGCAGTACTTC. The whole variable domain, filled in from reference TRBV30 and TRBJ2-7, reads SQTIHQWPATLVQPVGSPLSLECTVEGTSNPNLYWYRQAAGRGLQLLFYSVGIGQISSEVPQNLSASRPQDRQFILSSKKLLLSDSGFYLCAWSPTTGGGQYFGPGTRLTVT.

This clone appeared a few times. This rearrangement joins TRBV10-3 to TRBJ1-1; D might be TRBD1 (6 bases). The CDR3 runs 15 residues. Trimming shortened V by 2 bases and J by 0 bases, and 10 bases separated the two germline ends. CDR1 is ENHRY and CDR2 is SYGVKD in the germline V gene. This chain's CDR3 is CAISEANRVNTEAFF. The CDR3 DNA is TGTGCCATCAGTGAGGCGAACAGGGTGAACACTGAAGCTTTCTTT.

The chain couples TRBV15 to TRBJ2-2; D may be TRBD2 (6 bases). There are 17 residues in the CDR3. Germline CDR1 and CDR2: LNHNV and YYDKDF (reference sequence). Trimming pared 1 base from V and 2 bases from J, leaving 14 bases between. Here the CDR3 reads CATSRVGPGLNTGELFF. The CDR3 DNA sequence: TGTGCCACCAGCAGAGTTGGTCCGGGACTCAACACCGGGGAGCTGTTTTTT.

This clone occurred a few times. The genes are TRBV10-1 and TRBJ2-7; 8 nucleotides align to TRBD1. CDR1 WNHNN and CDR2 SYGVQD come from the germline V gene (reference sequence). The CDR3 has 15 residues. V lost 6 bases and J lost 3; bases outside the gene matches: 10. Here the CDR3 reads CASSQQGTGLYEQYF. CDR3 bases: TGCGCCAGCAGCCAACAGGGGACAGGTCTCTACGAGCAGTACTTC.

This chain uses TRBV11-2 with TRBJ2-5, with TRBD1 as a possible D gene (5 bases). The CDR3 has 12 amino acids. Germline CDR1 reads SGHAT; CDR2 reads FQNNGV. Deletions cut 1 base from V and 8 bases from J, with 8 bases between. In nucleotides, the CDR3 is TGTGCCAGCAGCTTAGTCAGGGAAACCCAGTACTTC. This sequence encodes CASSLVRETQYF. The full variable domain, rest sourced from reference TRBV11-2 and TRBJ2-5, is EAGVAQSPRYKIIEKRQSVAFWCNPISGHATLYWYQQILGQGPKLLIQFQNNGVVDDSQLPKDRFSAERLKGVDSTLKIQPAKLEDSAVYLCASSLVRETQYFGPGTRLLVL.

The chain couples TRBV19 to TRBJ2-1, with D maybe TRBD1 (5 bases). Trimming removed 5 bases at V and 1 base at J, with 12 bases between. The CDR3 is made up of 15 amino acids. From germline, CDR1 is LNHDA and CDR2 SQIVND (reference sequence). The CDR3 coding sequence is TGTGCCAGTAGTTCTGCTCAGGGATCCTACAATGAGCAGTTCTTC. Protein sequence: CASSSAQGSYNEQFF.

This rearrangement joins TRBV5-1 to TRBJ2-1; the match to TRBD2 covers 8 bases. This CDR3 is built from 15 residues. Trimming took 5 bases from V and 3 from J; bases not matched to a gene: 7. The germline CDR1 and CDR2 sequences are SGHRS and YFSETQ. CDR3 DNA: TGCGCCAGCAGACCACTAGCGGACTTCTACAATGAGCAGTTCTTC. Amino acid sequence: CASRPLADFYNEQFF.

This clone was recorded a few times. The V and J genes are TRBV4-1 and TRBJ1-3; D unclear. The CDR3 loop spans 15 amino acids. CDR1 is MGHRA and CDR2 is YSYEKL in the germline V gene. V was shortened by 1 base and J by 0 bases, with 7 bases between the two germline ends. CDR3 amino acids: CASSQGGGSGNTIYF. In DNA form, the CDR3 reads TGCGCCAGCAGCCAAGGAGGCGGCTCTGGAAACACCATATATTTT.

V usage is TRBV6-1 and J usage is TRBJ1-5; TRBD1 aligns across 7 bases. This CDR3 comprises 13 residues. Germline loops: CDR1 MNHNS, CDR2 SASEGT. V shed 5 bases and J 9 bases; nucleotides not matched to a gene: 7. The chain's CDR3 is CASSRQGTWPQHF. The CDR3 DNA reads TGTGCCAGCAGTCGACAGGGTACGTGGCCCCAGCATTTT.

The genes are TRBV4-2 and TRBJ1-5, with D possibly matching TRBD1 (5 bases). V shed 4 bases and J shed 2 bases, with 24 bases lying between them. Germline CDR1 LGHNA, CDR2 YNFKEQ. CDR3 length: 19 amino acids. This CDR3 is CASSPRGQGRGTGNQPQHF. For the CDR3, the DNA is TGTGCCAGCAGCCCCCGAGGGCAGGGTAGAGGGACGGGCAATCAGCCCCAGCATTTT.

The chain uses TRBV21-1 and TRBJ2-6; the D call in the table, TRBD1, was not verified against the DNA. TRBV21-1 is an annotated pseudogene. CDR3 length equals 20 residues. The CDR3 coding sequence is TGTGCCAGCAGCGGACGACGTACAGGGGGCGCAGTCTCTGGGGCCAACGTCCTGACTTTC. It translates to CASSGRRTGGAVSGANVLTF.

V is TRBV20-1 and J is TRBJ2-1; unclear D gene. Trimming left V 6 bases short and J 4 bases short, with 7 bases between. The CDR3 covers 11 residues. Germline lookup yields CDR1 DFQATT and CDR2 SNEGSKA (reference sequence). The CDR3 DNA reads TGCAGTGCCGAGGTGTACAATGAGCAGTTCTTC. Its translation is CSAEVYNEQFF.

V usage is TRBV27 and J usage is TRBJ1-5; no firm D call. Germline V gene sequence: CDR1 MNHEY, CDR2 SMNVEV (reference sequence). Trimming left V 2 bases short and J 4 bases short, with 9 bases between. There are 14 residues in the CDR3. CDR3 in amino acids: CASSLMGGNQPQHF. Written as DNA, the CDR3 is TGTGCCAGCAGTTTAATGGGCGGGAATCAGCCCCAGCATTTT.

The rearrangement links TRBV7-9 to TRBJ2-4, with 8 bases aligning to TRBD1. Per the germline V gene, CDR1 is SEHNR and CDR2 is FQNEAQ (reference sequence). The CDR3 loop spans 16 amino acids. Trimming took 5 bases from V and 0 from J; bases not matched to a gene: 6. This CDR3 is CASSPDRDLAKNIQYF. DNA for the CDR3: TGTGCCAGCAGCCCGGACAGGGATCTAGCCAAAAACATTCAGTACTTC.

As concerns this clone: Germline is not matched at one junction end, which may reflect a read error. The gene calls are TRBV29-1 and TRBJ1-3, with D maybe TRBD1 (5 bases). The CDR3 spans 15 residues. Per germline, CDR1 SQVTM and CDR2 ANQGSEA. The DNA of the CDR3 is TGCAGCGCCACCGGGGACGGGCACTCTGGAAGCACCACATATTTT. Protein product: CSATGDGHSGSTTYF.

The chain joins TRBV7-2 to TRBJ2-5; TRBD2 agrees at 8 bases. Germline CDR1 and CDR2: SGHTA and FQGNSA. The ends lost 2 bases at V and 2 bases at J; junction bases unmatched: 4. CDR3 length: 15 residues. CDR3 amino acids: CASSLWQREQETQYF. The CDR3, as DNA: TGTGCCAGCAGCTTATGGCAGCGGGAGCAAGAGACCCAGTACTTC.

This chain connects TRBV21-1 to TRBJ1-5; the table gives TRBD1 as D, unverified against the DNA. TRBV21-1 is a pseudogene locus. The CDR3 has 20 amino acids. The chain's CDR3 is CASSKRPSGTGRNSNQPQHF. The CDR3 region has the DNA TGTGCCAGCAGCAAAAGGCCGTCCGGGACAGGGAGAAATAGCAATCAGCCCCAGCATTTT.